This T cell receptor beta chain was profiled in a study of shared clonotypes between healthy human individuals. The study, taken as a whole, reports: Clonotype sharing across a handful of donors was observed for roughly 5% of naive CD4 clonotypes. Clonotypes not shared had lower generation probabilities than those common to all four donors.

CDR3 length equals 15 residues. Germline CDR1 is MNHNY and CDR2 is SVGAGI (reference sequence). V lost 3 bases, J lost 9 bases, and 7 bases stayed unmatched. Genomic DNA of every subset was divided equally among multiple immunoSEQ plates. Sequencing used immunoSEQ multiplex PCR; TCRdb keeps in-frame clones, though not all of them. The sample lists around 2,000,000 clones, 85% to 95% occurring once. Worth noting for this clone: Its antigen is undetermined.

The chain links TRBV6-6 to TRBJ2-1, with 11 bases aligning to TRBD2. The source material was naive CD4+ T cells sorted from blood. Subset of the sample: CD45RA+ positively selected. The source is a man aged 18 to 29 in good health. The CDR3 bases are TGTGCCAGCAGTTATAGCGGGAGGGCCTTCGTTGAGCAGTTCTTC. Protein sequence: CASSYSGRAFVEQFF.